This T cell receptor (beta chain) derives from a study of early T cells in non-severe SARS-CoV-2 infection. Study overall: Sequencing of unsorted whole blood was done on bulk RNA, leaving chains unpaired. Overall study results and limits: Missing private and CD4 specificities, VDJdb matching favored anti-spike CD8 responses.

Unique molecular identifier tags were affixed to discrete cDNA molecules. One entry per CDR3 protein, called by TCRdb with MiXCR from the 5' RACE reads. The sample carries nearly 90,000 distinct CDR3 sequences, roughly an eighth recorded once. The germline gives CDR1 MNHEY, CDR2 SVGEGT. This CDR3 region has 12 residues. Trimming cost V 5 bases and J 14 bases, with 16 bases left between them. As regards this clonotype: Its specificity is unknown.

This sequence was found in an adult who was a healthcare worker with PCR-confirmed SARS-CoV-2 infection or an uninfected control (not recorded which). Sequencing used whole blood. This chain joins TRBV6-2 or TRBV6-3 and TRBJ2-4; D may be TRBD2 (6 bases). CDR3 sequence: CASSTPGTPEYF. The CDR3 DNA reads as TGTGCCAGCAGTACCCCCGGGACTCCTGAGTACTTC.